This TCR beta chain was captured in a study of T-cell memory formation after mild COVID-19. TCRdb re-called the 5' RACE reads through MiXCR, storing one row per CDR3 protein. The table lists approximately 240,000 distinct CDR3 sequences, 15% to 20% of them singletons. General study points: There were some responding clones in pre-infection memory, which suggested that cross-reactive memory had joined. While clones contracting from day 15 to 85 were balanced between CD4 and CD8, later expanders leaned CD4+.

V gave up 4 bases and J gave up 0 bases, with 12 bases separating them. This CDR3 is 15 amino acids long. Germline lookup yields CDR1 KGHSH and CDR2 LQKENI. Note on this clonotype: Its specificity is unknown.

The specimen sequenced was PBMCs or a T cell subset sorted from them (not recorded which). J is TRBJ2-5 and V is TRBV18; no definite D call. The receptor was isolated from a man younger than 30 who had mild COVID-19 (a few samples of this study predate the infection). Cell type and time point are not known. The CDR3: CASSRVGHNQETQYF. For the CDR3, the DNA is TGTGCCAGCTCACGGGTCGGGCACAACCAAGAGACCCAGTACTTC.